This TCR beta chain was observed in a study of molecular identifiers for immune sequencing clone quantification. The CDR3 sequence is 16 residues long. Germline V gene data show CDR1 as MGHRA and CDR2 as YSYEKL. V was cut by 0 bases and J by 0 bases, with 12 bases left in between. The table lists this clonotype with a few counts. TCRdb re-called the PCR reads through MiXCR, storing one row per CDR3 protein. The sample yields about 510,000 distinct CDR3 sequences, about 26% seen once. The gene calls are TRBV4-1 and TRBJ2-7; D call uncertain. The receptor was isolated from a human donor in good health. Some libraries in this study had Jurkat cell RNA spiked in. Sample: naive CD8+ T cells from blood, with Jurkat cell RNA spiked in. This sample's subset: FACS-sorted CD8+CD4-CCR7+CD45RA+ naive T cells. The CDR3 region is CASSQEIGPSSYEQYF. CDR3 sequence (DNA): TGCGCCAGCAGCCAAGAAATAGGGCCAAGCTCCTACGAGCAGTACTTC.